A single sample is the source of the 27 T cell receptor beta chains below, sequenced in a study of identifying expanded T cells in peripheral blood (dated by TCRdb to between 2017 and 2020). The protocol used for the library was the immunoSEQ multiplex PCR assay. In its TCRdb copy, this immuneACCESS table keeps in-frame sequences only and misses some clones. Where compared with another copy, unresolved V genes explain less than half of these, and the others have no known cause. The sample table lists 75,000 to 95,000 clones, around nine tenths of them with a count of one. The ten largest account for 2.8% of the sample. Sequences were obtained from blood. The receptor source for this set is a person aged 18-69 years in good health.

The V and J genes are TRBV27 and TRBJ2-1; no clear D gene. V lost 5 bases, J lost 6 bases, and 11 bases lay in between. This CDR3 is built from 13 residues. From germline, CDR1 is MNHEY and CDR2 SMNVEV (reference sequence). DNA of the CDR3: TGTGCCAGCAGTCCCTTCAAGGGCAATGAGCAGTTCTTC. Translated: CASSPFKGNEQFF.

This clone has a single count. The V gene is TRBV7-8, the J gene TRBJ2-7; D is uncertain. V lost 3 bases to trimming and J lost 0 bases, with 12 bases between them. The CDR3 covers 15 residues. Germline CDR1 is SGHVS and CDR2 is FQNEAQ. CDR3 region: CASSLDPANSYEQYF. As DNA, the CDR3 is TGTGCCAGCAGCTTGGACCCAGCCAACTCCTACGAGCAGTACTTC.

This clone was observed a single time. This rearrangement joins TRBV5-8 to TRBJ1-1, with TRBD1 identical over 7 bases. Unmatched junction bases numbered 10, after V lost 5 bases and J lost 0 bases. Germline V gives CDR1 SGHTS, CDR2 YDEGEE. This CDR3 contains 16 residues. For the CDR3, the DNA is TGTGCCAGCAGTCGTTCACAGGGGAACATGAACACTGAAGCTTTCTTT. Translation: CASSRSQGNMNTEAFF.

The V call is TRBV5-1, the J call TRBJ2-2; D gene unclear. The V gene's germline CDR1 is SGHRS and CDR2 YFSETQ. The germline V and J ends were trimmed by 3 bases and 0 bases, with 12 bases remaining between them. The CDR3 covers 16 residues. The CDR3, as DNA: TGCGCCAGCAGCTACCGACGCCCTTCGAACACCGGGGAGCTGTTTTTT. Translation gives CASSYRRPSNTGELFF. Filled out from reference TRBV5-1 and TRBJ2-2, the complete variable domain reads KAGVTQTPRYLIKTRGQQVTLSCSPISGHRSVSWYQQTPGQGLQFLFEYFSETQRNKGNFPGRFSGRQFSNSRSEMNVSTLELGDSALYLCASSYRRPSNTGELFFGEGSRLTVL.

This chain links TRBV7-5 with TRBJ2-7. TRBV7-5 is deemed a pseudogene. The CDR3 spans 15 residues. CDR3 sequence reads: CVRSDPCPRSYEQYF. In DNA, the CDR3 is TGTGTCAGAAGCGACCCTTGTCCCCGCTCCTACGAGCAGTACTTC.

The CDR3 loop reads CAISESNQPQHF. Written as DNA, the CDR3 is TGTGCCATCAGTGAGTCTAACCAGCCCCAGCATTTT. The V gene is TRBV10-3, the J gene TRBJ1-5; D not certain. This CDR3 spans 12 amino acids. Trimming left V 0 bases short and J 7 bases short, with 4 bases between. The germline CDR1 and CDR2 sequences are ENHRY and SYGVKD.

The V call is TRBV7-9, the J call TRBJ2-3; D gene unclear. Trimming removed 5 bases at V and 2 bases at J, with 11 bases between. Germline CDR1 SEHNR, CDR2 FQNEAQ (reference sequence). The CDR3 loop spans 14 amino acids. CDR3 loop: CASSPPRPTDTQYF. Written as DNA, the CDR3 is TGTGCCAGCAGCCCCCCCCGCCCCACAGATACGCAGTATTTT. Variable domain in full (rest from reference TRBV7-9 and TRBJ2-3): DTGVSQNPRHKITKRGQNVTFRCDPISEHNRLYWYRQTLGQGPEFLTYFQNEAQLEKSRLLSDRFSAERPKGSFSTLEIQRTEQGDSAMYLCASSPPRPTDTQYFGPGTRLTVL.

The rearrangement uses TRBV7-9 and TRBJ2-7, with 7 nucleotides matching TRBD1. V lost 8 bases and J lost 0; bases outside the gene matches: 7. The CDR3 runs 14 residues. Germline assignment: CDR1 SEHNR and CDR2 FQNEAQ (reference sequence). The CDR3 sequence is CASQGDAASYEQYF. The CDR3 nucleotides read TGTGCCAGCCAGGGGGACGCGGCCTCCTACGAGCAGTACTTC.

The chain employs TRBV19 and TRBJ1-5; no reliable D call. Trimming shortened V by 4 bases and J by 6 bases, and 13 bases separated the two germline ends. Germline values: CDR1 LNHDA, CDR2 SQIVND (reference sequence). CDR3 size: 14 residues. The CDR3, as DNA: TGTGCCAGTAGTAACCCGACCGAGGTTCAGCCCCAGCATTTT. It translates to CASSNPTEVQPQHF.

This clone was recorded once. The chain is built from TRBV5-6 and TRBJ1-1, with unresolved D. V was trimmed by 1 base and J by 11 bases, leaving 15 bases between them. The CDR3 extends over 13 amino acids. Germline-derived CDR1 and CDR2 are SGHDT and YYEEEE. The CDR3 coding sequence is TGTGCCAGCAGCTTGCGACCTCCCGACTACGCTTTCTTT. Translation: CASSLRPPDYAFF.

The gene calls are TRBV7-2 and TRBJ1-2, with D tentatively TRBD1 (5 bases). The CDR3 runs to 14 residues. Germline V gene data show CDR1 as SGHTA and CDR2 as FQGNSA. With 0 bases removed from V and 9 bases from J, the gap between germline ends came to 14 bases. CDR3 loop: CASSLAVHGASYTF. The CDR3 nucleotides are TGTGCCAGCAGCTTAGCCGTTCACGGGGCAAGCTACACCTTC.

The chain employs TRBV25-1 and TRBJ2-3; D is ambiguous. Germline assignment: CDR1 MGHDK and CDR2 SYGVNS. The CDR3 length is 14 residues. The V end was cut by 4 bases, the J end by 3 bases, with 11 bases between. The CDR3: CASSARIGTDTQYF. The DNA for the CDR3 is TGTGCCAGCAGTGCGCGGATAGGGACAGATACGCAGTATTTT.

This chain uses TRBV6-6 with TRBJ2-3; TRBD2 aligns across 10 bases. The CDR3 contains 14 residues. Germline CDR1 MNHNY, CDR2 SVGAGI (reference sequence). The trim removed 8 bases at V and 3 bases at J, leaving 5 bases unmatched. As DNA, the CDR3 is TGTGCCAGCGCTAGCGGGAGAATAACAGATACGCAGTATTTT. Its protein is CASASGRITDTQYF.

V usage is TRBV30 and J usage is TRBJ1-1; 8 bases are shared with TRBD1. The germline CDR1 and CDR2 sequences are GTSNPN and SVGIG (reference sequence). J lost 7 bases, V lost 4 bases, and 5 bases had no gene match. The CDR3 is 12 amino acids. The CDR3 DNA follows: TGTGCCTGGACTAAAGGGACAGGTGAAGCTTTCTTT. Its protein is CAWTKGTGEAFF.

This chain links TRBV5-8 with TRBJ1-2; D gene unclear. The V gene's germline CDR1 is SGHTS and CDR2 YDEGEE. V was pared by 0 bases and J by 5 bases, with 11 bases between. The CDR3 loop spans 14 amino acids. CDR3 sequence (DNA): TGTGCCAGCAGCTTGGATCGGATGCAGTATGGCTACACCTTC. Protein product: CASSLDRMQYGYTF.

The chain has TRBV4-3 and TRBJ2-5; 9 bases agree with TRBD1. From germline, CDR1 is LGHNA and CDR2 YSLEER. The CDR3 totals 15 residues. With V trimmed by 1 base and J by 2 bases, 2 bases remained unmatched. The CDR3 DNA reads TGCGCCAGCAGCCAAGGGACAGGGGCTCAAGAGACCCAGTACTTC. It specifies CASSQGTGAQETQYF.

This sequence joins TRBV27 and TRBJ2-7, with 8 bases matching TRBD2. The CDR3 extends over 12 amino acids. Germline V gives CDR1 MNHEY, CDR2 SMNVEV (reference sequence). V shed 8 bases, J shed 4 bases, and the junction held 4 bases outside the gene matches. CDR3 in amino acids: CASGTSLYEQYF. CDR3 in DNA: TGTGCCAGCGGGACTAGTTTATACGAGCAGTACTTC.

The gene calls are TRBV28 and TRBJ2-2; 7 nucleotides agree with TRBD1. The CDR3 length is 13 residues. Per the germline V gene, CDR1 is MDHEN and CDR2 is SYDVKM. The junction had 5 bases not matched to a gene; V was cut back by 7 bases and J by 6 bases. CDR3 sequence: CASKTGDAGELFF. The CDR3 nucleotides read TGTGCCAGCAAAACAGGGGATGCCGGGGAGCTGTTTTTT.

This chain uses TRBV12-5 with TRBJ1-2; D is possibly TRBD1 (5 bases). Deletions cut 4 bases from V and 4 bases from J, with 10 bases between. This CDR3 has 13 residues. Germline CDR1 LGHNT, CDR2 FRNRAP. CDR3 coding DNA: TGTGCTAGTGGTTCAGACAGCGCCTATGGCTACACCTTC. As protein: CASGSDSAYGYTF.

V usage is TRBV5-6 and J usage is TRBJ1-2; D is ambiguous. The CDR3 length is 15 residues. Germline V gene lookup returns CDR1 SGHDT and CDR2 YYEEEE. With 4 bases removed from V and 1 base from J, the gap between germline ends came to 14 bases. The CDR3 here is CASSRAGGDNYGYTF. CDR3 DNA: TGTGCCAGCAGCCGTGCAGGTGGGGATAACTATGGCTACACCTTC.

The chain employs TRBV4-3 and TRBJ2-7; the match to TRBD2 covers 9 bases. The CDR3 is 14 amino acids. The V segment lost 5 bases and the J segment 3 bases; nucleotides outside the gene matches: 5. Germline CDR1 is LGHNA and CDR2 is YSLEER. The CDR3 bases are TGCGCCAGCAGCACTGGACTAGCGAACTACGAGCAGTACTTC. Its translation: CASSTGLANYEQYF.

The chain uses TRBV6-4 and TRBJ2-3, with 8 bases aligning to TRBD1. Germline V gene data show CDR1 as MRHNA and CDR2 as SNTAGT. V trimming: 5 bases; J trimming: 4 bases; junction bases outside the gene matches: 11. The CDR3 contains 16 residues. CDR3 DNA: TGTGCCAGCAGTCTCCACGGACAGGGTTTATCAGATACGCAGTATTTT. Its translation is CASSLHGQGLSDTQYF.

The chain recombines TRBV7-8 with TRBJ2-6, with TRBD1 matching 8 bases. The CDR3 totals 17 residues. Germline V lookup: CDR1 SGHVS, CDR2 FQNEAQ. Germline trimming cut 5 bases from V and 2 bases from J; bases unmatched to any gene: 8. The CDR3: CASSPGQGSAGANVLTF. DNA of the CDR3: TGTGCCAGCAGCCCTGGACAGGGCTCAGCTGGGGCCAACGTCCTGACTTTC.

The J gene is TRBJ1-1, the V gene TRBV7-9; D remains ambiguous. The length of the CDR3 is 13 residues. V shed 0 bases and J shed 8 bases, with 10 bases lying between them. The germline V gene encodes CDR1 SEHNR and CDR2 FQNEAQ (reference sequence). CDR3 nucleotides: TGTGCCAGCAGCTTAGCGGTAGGAACCGAAGCTTTCTTT. Amino acids: CASSLAVGTEAFF.

This rearrangement joins TRBV6-1 to TRBJ1-1; no clear D gene. This CDR3 is 13 amino acids long. Per the germline V gene, CDR1 is MNHNS and CDR2 is SASEGT. V dropped 6 bases and J dropped 2 bases, with 10 bases sitting between them. Here the CDR3 DNA reads TGTGCCAGCAGACCCTCTTTAAACACTGAAGCTTTCTTT. Translated: CASRPSLNTEAFF.

This CDR3 is CATSRATDGTDTQYF. CDR3 DNA: TGTGCCACCAGCAGAGCCACGGACGGCACAGATACGCAGTATTTT. The V gene is TRBV15, the J gene TRBJ2-3, with D unclear. The CDR3 has 15 amino acids. The germline V gene encodes CDR1 LNHNV and CDR2 YYDKDF (reference sequence). V lost 1 base and J 1 base, leaving 9 bases between the germline ends. The entire variable domain, with the rest obtained from reference TRBV15 and TRBJ2-3, is as follows: DAMVIQNPRYQVTQFGKPVTLSCSQTLNHNVMYWYQQKSSQAPKLLFHYYDKDFNNEADTPDNFQSRRPNTSFCFLDIRSPGLGDTAMYLCATSRATDGTDTQYFGPGTRLTVL.

The rearrangement joins TRBV7-6 to TRBJ2-7; weak D call: TRBD2 (6 bases). This CDR3 comprises 13 residues. CDR1 and CDR2 from the germline V gene are SGHVS and FNYEAQ. Trimming took off 5 bases at V and 6 bases at J, with 14 bases between the two ends. For the CDR3, the DNA is TGTGCCAGCAGCCCCCTGTGGGAGGTCGAGCAGTACTTC. Amino acid sequence: CASSPLWEVEQYF.